This TCR beta chain stems from a study of blood T cell repertoires in COVID-19. In the study's own analysis: Cell counts per sample came from amplifying reference gene primers. Generated by immunoSEQ multiplex PCR, the TCRdb table keeps only in-frame clones and is missing some. V and J calls and clone size follow that table, whereas D and trimming were derived from the DNA. This sample yields 390,000 or so clones, of which around 91% are seen a single time; about 6.8% belongs to the top ten. This CDR3 has 14 amino acids. CDR1 SEHNR and CDR2 FQNEAQ come from the germline V gene (reference sequence). Trimming removed 5 bases from V and 4 bases from J, with 14 bases in between.

The sequence came from a man aged 18 to 30 with active or convalescent COVID-19. The rearrangement joins TRBV7-9 to TRBJ1-1; unclear D gene. The specimen was peripheral blood. The CDR3 spells CASSERARGTEAFF. The CDR3 nucleotides are TGTGCCAGCAGCGAGAGGGCGCGGGGCACTGAAGCTTTCTTT.